The text below deals with one T cell receptor (beta chain). The antigen remains undetermined. Both 60 Vbeta primers and 13 Jbeta primers went into the PCR. Clones were read by immunoSEQ multiplex PCR, and TCRdb kept only the in-frame ones, dropping some. The data show around 140,000 clones, around 78% seen once. This sample was taken from a study of cytomegalovirus exposure and HLA in healthy donors. Findings of the study overall: From TCR beta sequences, most subjects' HLA-A and HLA-B alleles were reportedly predicted accurately.

The CDR3 extends over 15 amino acids. V lost 0 bases and J lost 7; bases outside the gene matches: 5. The germline V gene has CDR1 SGDLS and CDR2 YYNGEE. The TCR originated in a middle-aged woman in good health and CMV-seropositive. Material for sequencing was PBMCs. V usage is TRBV9 and J usage is TRBJ1-4, with 8 bases identical to TRBD1. CDR3 protein: CASSVATGGVEKLFF. The CDR3 DNA reads TGTGCCAGCAGCGTAGCTACAGGGGGAGTTGAAAAACTGTTTTTT.